This is a list of T cell receptor beta chains from one sample in a study of blood T cells in healthy people across ages. Each CDR3 protein is one row after TCRdb ran MiXCR on the 5' RACE reads. Of fewer than 1,000,000 distinct CDR3 sequences listed, roughly 44% are singletons. Input material: blood. All receptors derive from a man in his 60s in good health. Each CDR3 is given with its conserved first and last residue. D genes are given only for firm matches. Expanded clones get a size class; other rows say once, few or many, or leave the size out.

>.|TRBV28|.|TRBJ1-6
CASSLPQGLNNSPLHF
TGTGCCAGCAGTTTACCGCAGGGGCTGAATAATTCACCCCTCCACTTT
>.|TRBV6-5|many|TRBJ2-7
CASSLQGEQYF
TGTGCCAGCAGTTTACAGGGTGAGCAGTACTTC
>.|TRBV6-5|.|TRBJ2-7
CASSSSGVYEQYF
TGTGCCAGCAGTTCCTCAGGGGTCTACGAGCAGTACTTC
>.|TRBV13|.|TRBJ2-5
CASSLTMETQYF
TGTGCCAGCAGCCTGACGATGGAGACCCAGTACTTC
>.|TRBV20-1|.|TRBJ1-4
CSARDVEGMAEKLFF
TGCAGTGCTAGAGATGTGGAGGGGATGGCTGAAAAACTGTTTTTT
>.|TRBV7-9|.|TRBJ2-5
CASSLAELQETQYF
TGTGCCAGCAGCTTAGCGGAATTACAAGAGACCCAGTACTTC
>.|TRBV12-3/TRBV12-4|.|TRBJ2-2
CATNPFPRLVGKTGELFF
TGTGCCACAAATCCGTTCCCGAGACTAGTGGGGAAGACCGGGGAGCTGTTTTTT
>.|TRBV7-2|few|TRBJ1-3
CASSIDFGGNTIYF
TGTGCCAGCAGCATCGATTTCGGGGGAAACACCATATATTTT
>.|TRBV25-1|few|TRBJ2-2
CASSAYFSGNTGELFF
TGTGCCAGCAGTGCTTACTTCTCAGGCAACACCGGGGAGCTGTTTTTT
>.|TRBV6-5|once|TRBJ2-3
CASSYRQLTDTQYF
TGTGCCAGCAGTTACCGACAGCTCACAGATACGCAGTATTTT
>TRBD1|TRBV4-1|.|TRBJ2-2
CASSQVQGAGELFF
TGCGCCAGCAGCCAAGTACAGGGGGCCGGGGAGCTGTTTTTT
>TRBD1|TRBV2|few|TRBJ2-1
CASSETRQGIHEQFF
TGTGCCAGCAGCGAAACGCGACAGGGCATTCATGAGCAGTTCTTC
>TRBD1|TRBV6-2/TRBV6-3|.|TRBJ2-7
CASTQGTASSYNEQYF
TGTGCCAGCACTCAAGGGACAGCGAGCTCCTACAATGAGCAGTACTTC
>.|TRBV5-1|few|TRBJ2-5
CASSTGSGGRQETQYF
TGCGCCAGCAGCACAGGGTCAGGGGGGCGCCAAGAGACCCAGTACTTC
>.|TRBV4-3|.|TRBJ2-7
CASSPTPTVNEQYF
TGCGCCAGCAGCCCCACCCCTACGGTCAATGAGCAGTACTTC
>.|TRBV11-2|.|TRBJ1-1
CASSLVTQSEAFF
TGTGCCAGCAGCTTAGTAACCCAATCTGAAGCTTTCTTT
>.|TRBV29-1|.|TRBJ2-5
CSARDNLKETQYF
TGCAGCGCCCGGGACAATTTAAAAGAGACCCAGTACTTC
>.|TRBV6-2/TRBV6-3|.|TRBJ2-1
CASNQEGGGQFF
TGTGCCAGCAATCAAGAAGGGGGGGGGCAGTTCTTC
>TRBD2|TRBV19|.|TRBJ2-1
CASSTRGSGGTNEQFF
TGTGCCAGTAGTACCCGTGGTAGCGGGGGGACCAATGAGCAGTTCTTC
>TRBD2|TRBV7-8|few|TRBJ2-1
CASSSQRGREFF
TGTGCCAGCAGCTCCCAGCGGGGGAGGGAGTTCTTC
>TRBD1|TRBV6-6|few|TRBJ1-2
CASSRDRFGYTF
TGTGCCAGCAGCAGGGACAGGTTCGGCTACACCTTC
>.|TRBV6-2/TRBV6-3|.|TRBJ2-1
CASVQGDEQFF
TGTGCCAGCGTACAGGGAGATGAGCAGTTCTTC
>.|TRBV20-1|.|TRBJ2-5
CSASDAAETQYF
TGCAGTGCCTCGGACGCAGCAGAGACCCAGTACTTC
>.|TRBV27|few|TRBJ1-1
CASSPETGQPSYTEAFF
TGTGCCAGCAGTCCCGAAACCGGACAACCGTCGTACACTGAAGCTTTCTTT
>TRBD2|TRBV28|.|TRBJ2-1
CASSPLGASGYNEQFF
TGTGCCAGCAGTCCCCTCGGCGCTAGCGGTTACAATGAGCAGTTCTTC
>TRBD1|TRBV5-6|.|TRBJ1-1
CASSHRGISEAFF
TGTGCCAGCAGCCACAGGGGAATCTCTGAAGCTTTCTTT
>TRBD1|TRBV5-1|many|TRBJ2-1
CASSPVVGQGMYEQFF
TGCGCCAGCAGCCCTGTTGTCGGACAGGGGATGTATGAGCAGTTCTTC
>TRBD2|TRBV20-1|few|TRBJ2-7
CSARASGGLDEQYF
TGCAGTGCTAGAGCTAGCGGGGGGCTGGACGAGCAGTACTTC
>TRBD1|TRBV29-1|.|TRBJ1-2
CTVGQVGYGYTF
TGCACCGTAGGACAGGTCGGCTATGGCTACACCTTC
>TRBD2|TRBV7-9|.|TRBJ2-5
CASSLLAGGPNEQYF
TGTGCCAGCAGCTTACTCGCGGGGGGCCCCAATGAGCAGTACTTC
>.|TRBV12-3/TRBV12-4|.|TRBJ2-2
CASSFRQLTGELFF
TGTGCCAGCAGTTTTAGGCAGCTCACCGGGGAGCTGTTTTTT
>.|TRBV3-1|few|TRBJ1-1
CASSQKVNTEAFF
TGTGCCAGCAGCCAAAAGGTGAACACTGAAGCTTTCTTT
>.|TRBV5-4|few|TRBJ2-1
CASTSGLTPYNEQFF
TGTGCCAGCACCTCGGGACTTACACCCTACAATGAGCAGTTCTTC
>.|TRBV9|few|TRBJ2-7
CASSLGGLNDEQYF
TGTGCCAGCAGCCTCGGGGGCCTTAACGACGAGCAGTACTTC
>.|TRBV27|.|TRBJ1-1
CASSFSPDSPNTEAFF
TGTGCCAGCAGTTTTTCCCCGGACAGCCCAAACACTGAAGCTTTCTTT
>.|TRBV7-9|many|TRBJ1-1
CASSPSAPNTEAFF
TGTGCCAGCAGCCCCTCCGCCCCTAACACTGAAGCTTTCTTT
>.|TRBV9|.|TRBJ2-7
CASSVGAGSSYEQYF
TGTGCCAGCAGCGTAGGGGCAGGCAGCTCCTACGAGCAGTACTTC
>.|TRBV10-3|.|TRBJ1-5
CAISTGSHKGNQPQHF
TGTGCCATCAGTACAGGGTCTCACAAGGGCAATCAGCCCCAGCATTTT
>.|TRBV5-5|few|TRBJ2-7
CASSLVWGLGEQYF
TGTGCCAGCAGCTTGGTCTGGGGGCTCGGCGAGCAGTACTTC
>TRBD1|TRBV12-3/TRBV12-4|few|TRBJ2-5
CASSTQQGIGETQYF
TGTGCCAGCAGCACCCAACAGGGGATTGGAGAGACCCAGTACTTC
>TRBD1|TRBV20-1|.|TRBJ2-1
CRPTGVDEQFF
TGCAGGCCCACAGGGGTGGATGAGCAGTTCTTC
>TRBD1|TRBV6-5|.|TRBJ2-2
CATLNPGQGTTGELFF
TGTGCCACCCTCAACCCGGGACAGGGAACTACCGGGGAGCTGTTTTTT
>TRBD1|TRBV27|few|TRBJ1-2
CASSTGGHGYTF
TGTGCCAGCAGTACAGGGGGCCATGGCTACACCTTC
>.|TRBV25-1|.|TRBJ2-1
CASSPPGRANEQFF
TGTGCCAGCAGTCCCCCCGGACGTGCAAATGAGCAGTTCTTC
>.|TRBV29-1|.|TRBJ1-1
CSVEAGTANTEAFF
TGCAGCGTTGAAGCGGGCACGGCCAACACTGAAGCTTTCTTT
>TRBD2|TRBV13|few|TRBJ2-1
CASSLGRTSGEQFF
TGTGCCAGCAGCTTAGGCCGGACTAGCGGAGAGCAGTTCTTC
>.|TRBV15|.|TRBJ2-1
CATSRGTMRREQFF
TGTGCCACCAGCAGAGGCACCATGAGGAGAGAGCAGTTCTTC
>.|TRBV7-2|.|TRBJ2-2
CASSFRGPRTGELFF
TGTGCCAGCAGCTTCAGGGGCCCTAGGACCGGGGAGCTGTTTTTT
>.|TRBV10-3|many|TRBJ2-1
CAISESPRDTSYNEQFF
TGTGCCATCAGTGAGTCACCGCGGGACACCTCCTACAATGAGCAGTTCTTC
>.|TRBV6-2/TRBV6-3|.|TRBJ2-1
CASRPRLGNYEQFF
TGTGCCAGCAGACCCAGACTAGGGAACTATGAGCAGTTCTTC
>.|TRBV30|few|TRBJ2-7
CAWSVPRGRSYEQYF
TGTGCCTGGAGTGTACCGCGGGGCCGGTCCTACGAGCAGTACTTC
>.|TRBV13|once|TRBJ2-1
CASSLRPLDRPNYNEQFF
TGTGCCAGCAGCCTTAGGCCCCTTGACAGGCCGAACTACAATGAGCAGTTCTTC
>.|TRBV9|.|TRBJ2-1
CASSVLHRPRDTYNEQFF
TGTGCCAGCAGCGTCCTTCACCGACCCCGGGACACCTACAATGAGCAGTTCTTC
>TRBD2|TRBV7-3|.|TRBJ2-1
CASSLQPPWGAGGNEQFF
TGTGCCAGCAGCTTGCAACCCCCGTGGGGCGCGGGAGGAAATGAGCAGTTCTTC
>.|TRBV7-9|few|TRBJ2-1
CASSLGFRNEQFF
TGTGCCAGCAGCTTAGGGTTCCGCAATGAGCAGTTCTTC
>TRBD2|TRBV5-4|.|TRBJ2-2
CASSSGLAAPVGELFF
TGTGCCAGCAGCTCTGGACTAGCGGCCCCTGTCGGGGAGCTGTTTTTT
>TRBD1|TRBV6-2/TRBV6-3|once|TRBJ2-5
CASRTRTGGVLETQYF
TGTGCCAGCAGAACCAGGACAGGGGGAGTGTTAGAGACCCAGTACTTC
>.|TRBV2|.|TRBJ2-5
CASSVSLRQYF
TGTGCCAGCAGTGTTTCGCTTAGGCAGTACTTC
>.|TRBV9|once|TRBJ2-3
CASSARLGAPSTDTQYF
TGTGCCAGCAGCGCGCGGTTGGGGGCTCCTAGCACAGATACGCAGTATTTT
>TRBD1|TRBV7-2|few|TRBJ1-2
CASSDRVIDGYTF
TGTGCCAGCAGCGACAGGGTAATAGATGGCTACACCTTC